The T cell receptor (beta chain) under discussion was sequenced for a study of cytomegalovirus exposure and HLA in healthy donors. Turning to this clone: Its target is not known.

The V gene's germline CDR1 is SNHLY and CDR2 FYNNEI. Trimming took off 2 bases at V and 2 bases at J, with 13 bases between the two ends. This CDR3 is 15 amino acids long. PCR used 60 Vbeta primers and 13 Jbeta primers. TCRdb keeps only in-frame clones here, not all; method: immunoSEQ multiplex PCR. Of 150,000 to 200,000 clones detected, roughly 80% appear once; the ten largest clones hold about 2%. Overall study results and limits: Associated with HLA alleles at 0.05 false discovery rate in a later analysis were approximately 17,000 TCR beta sequences. Later on, an analysis found that several of the most significant clusters appeared to be linked to common viral pathogens, which included parvovirus B19. Rates of TCR association differed by HLA locus in a later analysis, with DRB1 highest and HLA-C lowest. CMV serostatus was the only recorded immune exposure for donors.

This TCR derives from a human donor in good health. This chain uses TRBV2 with TRBJ2-7, with D perhaps TRBD2 (5 bases). The sample comprised PBMCs. Here the CDR3 reads CASSERTDSAYEQYF. Here the CDR3 DNA reads TGTGCCAGCAGTGAAAGGACTGATTCTGCCTACGAGCAGTACTTC.